This T cell receptor beta chain was documented in a study of graft-versus-host responses after intestinal transplantation. Study-wide context: Every transplant recipient was induced with anti-thymocyte globulin, then maintained on tacrolimus and steroids for about 3 years. Study-level points and caveats: Peak GvH clone levels in circulation were associated with early post-transplant HvG declines.

A few counts support this clone. V lost 2 bases to trimming and J lost 0 bases, with 13 bases between them. The CDR3 runs 16 residues. Germline V gene data show CDR1 as SGDLS and CDR2 as YYNGEE. Sequenced by immunoSEQ multiplex PCR; TCRdb stores in-frame clones only, minus some. The sample carries approximately 22,000 clones, approximately 46% recorded once. The authors plated some 200,000 CFSE-labeled responder cells with some 200,000 irradiated, violet-dye-labeled stimulator cells. The chain uses TRBV9 and TRBJ2-3; tentative D call: TRBD1 (5 bases). The clonotype was recovered from a human patient who received an intestinal transplant. The sample was alloreactive CD4+ T cells from a mixed lymphocyte reaction culture, taken before intestinal transplant. The subset: CFSE-low proliferating T cells sorted from approximately 6-day pre-transplant mixed lymphocyte reaction (GvH or HvG direction). The CDR3 DNA sequence: TGTGCCAGCAGCGTGGGGCCCCTAATAAGCACAGATACGCAGTATTTT. It is translated as CASSVGPLISTDTQYF. The whole variable domain, remainder taken from reference TRBV9 and TRBJ2-3, is DSGVTQTPKHLITATGQRVTLRCSPRSGDLSVYWYQQSLDQGLQFLIQYYNGEERAKGNILERFSAQQFPDLHSELNLSSLELGDSALYFCASSVGPLISTDTQYFGPGTRLTVL.